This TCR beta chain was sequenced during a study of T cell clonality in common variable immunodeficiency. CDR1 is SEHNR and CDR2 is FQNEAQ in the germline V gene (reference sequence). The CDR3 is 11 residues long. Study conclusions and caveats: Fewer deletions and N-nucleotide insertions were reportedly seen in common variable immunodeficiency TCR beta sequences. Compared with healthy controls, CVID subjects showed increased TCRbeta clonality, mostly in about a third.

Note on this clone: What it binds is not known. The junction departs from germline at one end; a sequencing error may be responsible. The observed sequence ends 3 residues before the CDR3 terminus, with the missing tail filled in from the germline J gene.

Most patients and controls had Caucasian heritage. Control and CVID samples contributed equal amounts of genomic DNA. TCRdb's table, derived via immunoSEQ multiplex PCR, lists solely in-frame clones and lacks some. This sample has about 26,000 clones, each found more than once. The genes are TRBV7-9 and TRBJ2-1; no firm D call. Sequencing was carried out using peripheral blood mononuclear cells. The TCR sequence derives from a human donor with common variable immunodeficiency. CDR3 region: CSSRRWAEQFF. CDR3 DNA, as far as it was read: TGTTCCAGCAGGCGTTGGGCTGAG.